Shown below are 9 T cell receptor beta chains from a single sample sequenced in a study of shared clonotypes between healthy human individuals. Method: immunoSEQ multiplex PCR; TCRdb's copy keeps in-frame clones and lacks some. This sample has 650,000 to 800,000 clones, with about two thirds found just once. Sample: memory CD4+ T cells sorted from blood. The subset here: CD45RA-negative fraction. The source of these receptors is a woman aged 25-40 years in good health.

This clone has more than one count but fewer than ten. The CDR3 nucleotides read TGTGCCAGCACTGTAGCGTCCTACTCCTATGGCTACACCTTC. Protein product: CASTVASYSYGYTF. The chain joins TRBV2 to TRBJ1-2; D gene unclear. V shed 7 bases and J shed 4 bases, with 16 bases lying between them. This CDR3 region has 14 residues. Germline V gives CDR1 SNHLY, CDR2 FYNNEI. Drawing the rest from reference TRBV2 and TRBJ1-2, the complete variable domain is EPEVTQTPSHQVTQMGQEVILRCVPISNHLYFYWYRQILGQKVEFLVSFYNNEISEKSEIFDDQFSVERPDGSNFTLKIRSTKLEDSAMYFCASTVASYSYGYTFGSGTRLTVV.

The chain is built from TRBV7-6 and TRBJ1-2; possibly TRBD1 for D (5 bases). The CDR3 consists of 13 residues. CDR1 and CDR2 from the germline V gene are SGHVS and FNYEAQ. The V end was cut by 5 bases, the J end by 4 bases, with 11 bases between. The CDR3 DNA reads TGTGCCAGCAGCCCGCGGGACGGCTATGGCTACACCTTC. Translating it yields CASSPRDGYGYTF.

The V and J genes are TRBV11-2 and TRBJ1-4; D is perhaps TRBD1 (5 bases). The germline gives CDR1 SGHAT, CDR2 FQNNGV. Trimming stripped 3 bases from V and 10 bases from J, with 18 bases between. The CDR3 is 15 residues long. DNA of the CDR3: TGTGCCAGCAGCTTTGAGGGGAGCAATCCCGGAAAACTGTTTTTT. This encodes CASSFEGSNPGKLFF. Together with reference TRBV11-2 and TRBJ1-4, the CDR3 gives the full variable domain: EAGVAQSPRYKIIEKRQSVAFWCNPISGHATLYWYQQILGQGPKLLIQFQNNGVVDDSQLPKDRFSAERLKGVDSTLKIQPAKLEDSAVYLCASSFEGSNPGKLFFGSGTQLSVL.

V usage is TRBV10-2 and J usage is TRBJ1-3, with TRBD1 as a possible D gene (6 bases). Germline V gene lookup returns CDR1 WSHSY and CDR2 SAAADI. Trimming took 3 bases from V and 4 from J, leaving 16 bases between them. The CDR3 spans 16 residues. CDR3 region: CASSDPRGQTGNTIYF. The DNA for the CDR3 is TGCGCCAGCAGTGACCCCCGGGGGCAGACCGGAAACACCATATATTTT.

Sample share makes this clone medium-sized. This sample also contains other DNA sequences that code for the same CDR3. The CDR3 here is CSATRTDEAFF. In DNA, the CDR3 is TGCAGTGCTACTCGGACAGATGAAGCTTTCTTT. J is TRBJ1-1 and V is TRBV20-1; D may be TRBD1 (6 bases). There are 11 residues in the CDR3. V dropped 4 bases and J dropped 7 bases, with 10 bases sitting between them. Germline V gives CDR1 DFQATT, CDR2 SNEGSKA (reference sequence).

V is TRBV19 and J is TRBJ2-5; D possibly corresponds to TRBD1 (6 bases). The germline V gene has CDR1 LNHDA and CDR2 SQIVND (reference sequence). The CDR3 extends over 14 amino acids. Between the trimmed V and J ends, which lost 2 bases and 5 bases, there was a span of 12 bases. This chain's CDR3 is CASSIPGVAETQYF. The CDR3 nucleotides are TGTGCCAGTAGTATACCAGGGGTAGCGGAGACCCAGTACTTC.

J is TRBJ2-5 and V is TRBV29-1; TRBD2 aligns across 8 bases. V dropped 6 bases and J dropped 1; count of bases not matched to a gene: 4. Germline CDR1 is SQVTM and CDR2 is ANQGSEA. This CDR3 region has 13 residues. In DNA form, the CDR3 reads TGCAGCGTCGCAGCGGGAGCCCAAGAGACCCAGTACTTC. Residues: CSVAAGAQETQYF.

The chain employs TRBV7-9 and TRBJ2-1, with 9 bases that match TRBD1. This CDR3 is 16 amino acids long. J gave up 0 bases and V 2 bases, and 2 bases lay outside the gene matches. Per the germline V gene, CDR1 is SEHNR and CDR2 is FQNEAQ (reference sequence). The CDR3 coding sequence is TGTGCCAGCAGCTTAAACAGGGGGCACTCCTACAATGAGCAGTTCTTC. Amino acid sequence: CASSLNRGHSYNEQFF.

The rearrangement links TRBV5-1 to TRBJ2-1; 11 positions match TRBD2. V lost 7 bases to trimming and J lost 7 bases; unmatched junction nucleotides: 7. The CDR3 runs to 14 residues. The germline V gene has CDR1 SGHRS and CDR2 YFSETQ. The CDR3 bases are TGCGCCAGCCTGCCTGGGACTAGCGGTAATGAGCAGTTCTTC. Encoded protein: CASLPGTSGNEQFF.